A selection of T cell receptor beta chains follows, all from one sample in a study of PD-1 blockade in classical Hodgkin lymphoma. The protocol was immunoSEQ multiplex PCR, while the TCRdb copy is restricted to in-frame clones and leaves out a portion. The table lists about 100,000 clones, about nine tenths of them singletons, with approximately 20% in the top ten. Sequencing used peripheral blood mononuclear cells (PBMCs), obtained before the second cycle of nivolumab. These receptors were collected from a human donor with classical Hodgkin lymphoma. The CDR3 runs from the conserved cysteine through the conserved F or W. A D gene is named only where the DNA matches it firmly. Expanded clones are given a class, and other clones once, few, many or no size at all.

D gene,V gene,J gene,clone size,CDR3 protein,CDR3 DNA
-,TRBV7-9,TRBJ1-2,-,CATLDPRSNGYTF,TGTGCCACCCTAGACCCGCGGAGTAATGGCTACACCTTC
TRBD1,TRBV28,TRBJ2-7,-,CASSLGQGAYEQYF,TGTGCCAGCAGTCTCGGACAGGGCGCCTACGAGCAGTACTTC
-,TRBV20-1,TRBJ2-7,-,CSAALREQYF,TGCAGTGCTGCGCTGCGCGAGCAGTACTTC
-,TRBV6-5,TRBJ1-1,few,CASSWRASTEAFF,TGTGCCAGCAGTTGGAGGGCGTCCACTGAAGCTTTCTTT
-,TRBV6-5,TRBJ1-4,-,CASSYRENLEKLFF,TGTGCCAGCAGTTACAGGGAGAACCTTGAAAAACTGTTTTTT
TRBD1,TRBV5-4,TRBJ1-2,once,CASSSGGGDRAYGYTF,TGTGCCAGCAGCTCAGGAGGGGGCGACAGGGCCTATGGCTACACCTTC
-,TRBV10-2,TRBJ1-1,-,CASRSTGGVTGRYAEAFF,TGCGCCAGCAGATCAACTGGAGGGGTGACGGGTAGATACGCTGAAGCTTTCTTT
-,TRBV5-4,TRBJ1-2,-,CASSLGSGSYGYTF,TGTGCCAGCAGCTTGGGTTCAGGGAGCTATGGCTACACCTTC
-,TRBV29-1,TRBJ2-2,once,CSVVGYTGELFF,TGCAGCGTTGTAGGGTACACCGGGGAGCTGTTTTTT
-,TRBV30,TRBJ1-2,once,CAWSPPGALNYGYTF,TGTGCCTGGAGTCCCCCAGGGGCTTTGAACTATGGCTACACCTTC
-,TRBV6-5,TRBJ2-7,-,CASSYQGGSYEQYF,TGTGCCAGCAGTTACCAGGGTGGGTCCTACGAGCAGTACTTC
TRBD2,TRBV27,TRBJ2-3,-,CASSLSYYGGRETDTQYF,TGTGCCAGCAGTTTATCGTATTACGGCGGGAGGGAGACAGATACGCAGTATTTT
-,TRBV6-1,TRBJ1-5,-,CASSEYWQPNQPQHF,TGTGCCAGCAGTGAATATTGGCAGCCCAATCAGCCCCAGCATTTT
-,TRBV20-1,TRBJ2-7,-,CSAHRGYEQYF,TGCAGTGCTCACCGGGGCTACGAGCAGTACTTC
-,TRBV6-5,TRBJ2-7,-,CASSYSFRGRYEQYF,TGTGCCAGCAGTTACTCGTTTAGGGGACGGTACGAGCAGTACTTC
-,TRBV19,TRBJ1-1,-,CASSIEAEAFF,TGTGCCAGTAGTATCGAGGCTGAAGCTTTCTTT
TRBD2,TRBV2,TRBJ2-1,-,CASSEGVGSGRKDEQFF,TGTGCCAGCAGTGAAGGGGTCGGTAGCGGGAGGAAGGATGAGCAGTTCTTC
-,TRBV28,TRBJ1-1,-,CASSLPYRAKEAFF,TGTGCCAGCAGCCTCCCGTACAGGGCAAAAGAAGCTTTCTTT
-,TRBV29-1,TRBJ1-1,-,CSVGGWGRTMNTEAFF,TGCAGCGTCGGAGGATGGGGCAGAACCATGAACACTGAAGCTTTCTTT
TRBD2,TRBV29-1,TRBJ2-3,-,CSVSRLAGDTDTQYF,TGCAGCGTTTCAAGACTAGCGGGAGACACAGATACGCAGTATTTT
-,TRBV19,TRBJ1-1,few,CASSIERGAAEAFF,TGTGCCAGTAGTATAGAGAGGGGAGCTGCTGAAGCTTTCTTT
-,TRBV12-5,TRBJ1-1,-,CASAILGGSNTEAFF,TGTGCTAGTGCTATTCTCGGGGGAAGCAACACTGAAGCTTTCTTT
TRBD2,TRBV30,TRBJ2-1,-,CACSGTNEQFF,TGTGCCTGTAGCGGGACTAATGAGCAGTTCTTC
-,TRBV5-1,TRBJ2-1,-,CASSLTGLYNEQFF,TGCGCCAGCAGCTTAACGGGCCTCTACAATGAGCAGTTCTTC
-,TRBV6-5,TRBJ1-6,-,CASSLGGSYSPLHF,TGTGCCAGCAGTTTGGGGGGGTCGTATTCACCCCTCCACTTT
TRBD1,TRBV6-1,TRBJ2-7,-,CASSEVGTASYEQYF,TGTGCCAGCAGTGAGGTCGGGACAGCGTCTTACGAGCAGTACTTC
-,TRBV5-4,TRBJ1-2,-,CASSLIGTYGYTF,TGTGCCAGCAGCTTGATAGGAACCTATGGCTACACCTTC
-,TRBV30,TRBJ1-1,-,CAWNPSIRGNTEAFF,TGTGCCTGGAACCCCAGCATACGGGGTAACACTGAAGCTTTCTTT
-,TRBV19,TRBJ2-2,-,CASSMSDPSNTGELFF,TGTGCCAGTAGTATGTCCGACCCCTCGAACACCGGGGAGCTGTTTTTT
TRBD2,TRBV18,TRBJ2-1,few,CASSPMGGAYNEQFF,TGTGCCAGCTCACCAATGGGGGGGGCCTACAATGAGCAGTTCTTC
TRBD1,TRBV14,TRBJ1-2,-,CASSSRLTGGFYGYTF,TGTGCCAGCAGCTCCCGTTTAACAGGGGGCTTCTATGGCTACACCTTC
TRBD1,TRBV28,TRBJ1-5,-,CASSLWKTRQGPNQPQHF,TGTGCCAGCAGTTTATGGAAAACTAGACAGGGTCCCAATCAGCCCCAGCATTTT
-,TRBV19,TRBJ1-1,once,CASTNSRGQGSEAFF,TGTGCCAGTACGAATAGTAGGGGTCAGGGGAGTGAAGCTTTCTTT
TRBD1,TRBV6-1,TRBJ2-1,once,CASSEIGTGYYNEQFF,TGTGCCAGCAGTGAAATTGGGACAGGGTACTACAATGAGCAGTTCTTC
TRBD2,TRBV5-4,TRBJ2-5,-,CASSLTGGEETQYF,TGTGCCAGCAGCTTGACGGGAGGGGAAGAGACCCAGTACTTC
-,TRBV27,TRBJ2-7,-,CASSLVFGDEQYF,TGTGCCAGCAGCTTAGTTTTCGGGGACGAGCAGTACTTC
-,TRBV4-3,TRBJ2-1,few,CASSQDRTTGLYNEQFF,TGCGCCAGCAGCCAAGATCGAACGACAGGCCTCTACAATGAGCAGTTCTTC
-,TRBV7-2,TRBJ2-3,-,CASSLGAQERDTQYF,TGTGCCAGCAGCTTAGGGGCCCAAGAGAGAGATACGCAGTATTTT
-,TRBV7-2,TRBJ2-7,-,CASSLAGPGEQYF,TGTGCCAGCAGCTTAGCAGGTCCGGGCGAGCAGTACTTC
-,TRBV5-5,TRBJ2-7,once,CASSLLTGPGPEQYF,TGTGCCAGCAGCTTGCTCACGGGGCCGGGCCCCGAGCAGTACTTC
TRBD2,TRBV30,TRBJ2-4,-,CAWSLGGRNIQYF,TGTGCCTGGTCCCTGGGCGGGAGGAACATTCAGTACTTC